These 15 T cell receptor beta chains were sequenced from one sample in a study of blood T cell repertoires in COVID-19. Produced via immunoSEQ multiplex PCR; TCRdb's table is partial and in-frame only. Of fewer than 250,000 clones in the sample, 88% are singletons; the top ten hold 1.5% to 2%. Material: peripheral blood. All receptors come from a man between 65 and 85 years old with acute or convalescent COVID-19.

This chain joins TRBV21-1 and TRBJ2-1; the D call of TRBD2 is as the table states it, not checked on the DNA. TRBV21-1 is a known pseudogene. This CDR3 has 18 residues. DNA for the CDR3: TGTGCCAGCAGCAAACGGGTCACTAGCGGAACGATCTACAATGAGCAGTTCTTC. This gives the protein CASSKRVTSGTIYNEQFF.

CDR3 loop: CSVVNQSGTQYF. CDR3 DNA: TGCAGCGTTGTAAACCAGTCGGGGACCCAGTACTTC. V usage is TRBV29-1 and J usage is TRBJ2-5, with D hard to call. Between the trimmed V and J ends, which lost 4 bases and 7 bases, there was a span of 13 bases. Germline CDR1 and CDR2: SQVTM and ANQGSEA. This CDR3 has 12 residues. The whole variable domain, filled in from reference TRBV29-1 and TRBJ2-5, reads SAVISQKPSRDICQRGTSLTIQCQVDSQVTMMFWYRQQPGQSLTLIATANQGSEATYESGFVIDKFPISRPNLTFSTLTVSNMSPEDSSIYLCSVVNQSGTQYFGPGTRLLVL.

This rearrangement joins TRBV6-5 to TRBJ2-1; tentatively, D is TRBD2 (6 bases). Germline V gene sequence: CDR1 MNHEY, CDR2 SVGAGI. Trimming left V 10 bases short and J 7 bases short, with 14 bases between. This CDR3 comprises 12 residues. Here the CDR3 reads CATSSVENEQFF. The CDR3 DNA reads as TGTGCCACCTCTAGCGTGGAGAATGAGCAGTTCTTC.

The chain combines TRBV5-1 with TRBJ2-1; possible D gene TRBD2, 6 bases. Germline V lookup: CDR1 SGHRS, CDR2 YFSETQ. The CDR3 length is 16 residues. V shed 2 bases and J shed 6 bases, with 18 bases lying between them. The CDR3 is CASSLGTLAPTNEQFF. The DNA for the CDR3 is TGCGCCAGCAGCTTAGGTACCCTAGCGCCCACCAATGAGCAGTTCTTC. Full variable domain (missing parts from reference TRBV5-1 and TRBJ2-1): KAGVTQTPRYLIKTRGQQVTLSCSPISGHRSVSWYQQTPGQGLQFLFEYFSETQRNKGNFPGRFSGRQFSNSRSEMNVSTLELGDSALYLCASSLGTLAPTNEQFFGPGTRLTVL.

The rearrangement uses TRBV6-6 and TRBJ2-3; the D is unclear. Per the germline V gene, CDR1 is MNHNY and CDR2 is SVGAGI (reference sequence). The CDR3 length is 12 residues. Trimming cost V 2 bases and J 6 bases, with 6 bases left between them. CDR3 bases: TGTGCCAGCAGTTACATCCGGGATACGCAGTATTTT. This gives the protein CASSYIRDTQYF.

This chain joins TRBV5-1 and TRBJ2-7, with 9 bases that match TRBD1. This CDR3 is built from 17 residues. The trim removed 0 bases at V and 3 bases at J, leaving 10 bases unmatched. The germline V gene encodes CDR1 SGHRS and CDR2 YFSETQ. CDR3 sequence: CASSLALGQGRNYEQYF. The CDR3 DNA is TGCGCCAGCAGCTTGGCCCTGGGACAGGGAAGGAACTACGAGCAGTACTTC.

The V gene is TRBV5-1, the J gene TRBJ2-3; TRBD1 might be the D (6 bases). This CDR3 spans 15 amino acids. The germline V gene encodes CDR1 SGHRS and CDR2 YFSETQ. Trimming took 0 bases from V and 4 from J, leaving 12 bases between them. DNA of the CDR3: TGCGCCAGCAGCTTGGCAGCCCAGGGGTCAGATACGCAGTATTTT. Translated: CASSLAAQGSDTQYF.

The J gene is TRBJ1-1, the V gene TRBV30, with a weak D call TRBD1 (5 bases). The CDR3 has 14 amino acids. Germline V gene sequence: CDR1 GTSNPN, CDR2 SVGIG (reference sequence). With 3 bases removed from V and 4 bases from J, the gap between germline ends came to 15 bases. The CDR3: CAWSPGRGGTEAFF. The CDR3 DNA reads as TGTGCCTGGAGCCCAGGCCGGGGGGGCACTGAAGCTTTCTTT.

The rearrangement joins TRBV5-4 to TRBJ1-2, with 7 positions matching TRBD1. This CDR3 comprises 14 residues. The junction had 6 bases not matched to a gene; V was cut back by 2 bases and J by 5 bases. Germline V gene sequence: CDR1 SGHNT, CDR2 YYREEE (reference sequence). DNA for the CDR3: TGTGCCAGCAGCTTAGATTCAGGGGGTTATGGCTACACCTTC. As protein: CASSLDSGGYGYTF.

Only one count was recorded for this clone. This chain links TRBV6-2 or TRBV6-3 with TRBJ2-1, with 9 bases fitting TRBD2. Germline CDR1 MNHEY, CDR2 SVGEGT. The CDR3 runs to 13 residues. After removal of 6 bases from V and 9 bases from J, the junction contained 6 bases not matched to a gene. CDR3 sequence reads: CASSKTSGVEQFF. CDR3 in DNA: TGTGCCAGCAGCAAGACTAGCGGCGTTGAGCAGTTCTTC.

The chain couples TRBV6-5 to TRBJ2-7, with 9 bases identical to TRBD1. Per germline, CDR1 MNHEY and CDR2 SVGAGI. V shed 2 bases and J 2 bases; nucleotides not matched to a gene: 4. The CDR3 runs 15 residues. CDR3 region: CASSYGDRDTYEQYF. The CDR3 DNA is TGTGCCAGCAGTTACGGGGACAGGGATACCTACGAGCAGTACTTC.

This sequence joins TRBV2 and TRBJ2-1; 7 bases fit TRBD2. The junction had 2 bases not matched to a gene; V was cut back by 4 bases and J by 5 bases. CDR3 length: 13 amino acids. The germline V gene has CDR1 SNHLY and CDR2 FYNNEI. CDR3 loop: CASSGEGNNEQFF. CDR3 nucleotides: TGTGCCAGCAGTGGGGAGGGGAACAATGAGCAGTTCTTC.

J is TRBJ2-3 and V is TRBV28; no clear D. V gave up 10 bases and J gave up 5 bases, with 13 bases separating them. The CDR3 covers 12 residues. Germline CDR1 reads MDHEN; CDR2 reads SYDVKM. The CDR3: CATTPRLDTQYF. The DNA of the CDR3 is TGTGCCACCACCCCGAGGTTAGATACGCAGTATTTT.

The chain couples TRBV6-5 to TRBJ2-7; 10 bases are a match to TRBD1. Germline V gives CDR1 MNHEY, CDR2 SVGAGI. The length of the CDR3 is 15 residues. The trim removed 6 bases at V and 5 bases at J, leaving 10 bases unmatched. The CDR3, as DNA: TGTGCCAGCAGCTACCTCGACAGGGGGCGCAACGAGCAGTACTTC. It yields the protein CASSYLDRGRNEQYF.

About this clone itself: Different DNA sequences within this sample yield the same CDR3. The V and J genes are TRBV5-1 and TRBJ2-5; D is uncertain. V was shortened by 7 bases and J by 2 bases, with 12 bases between the two germline ends. Germline V CDR1 and CDR2: SGHRS, YFSETQ. This CDR3 spans 13 amino acids. In DNA, the CDR3 is TGCGCCAGCCGCTCAGGCTTTCAAGAGACCCAGTACTTC. Translated, it gives CASRSGFQETQYF.